This T cell receptor beta chain emerged from a study of T cell responses to AZD1222 COVID-19 vaccine. Germline values: CDR1 KGHDR, CDR2 SFDVKD. The CDR3 covers 17 residues. Unmatched junction bases numbered 5, after V lost 0 bases and J lost 4 bases. Sequenced by immunoSEQ multiplex PCR; TCRdb stores in-frame clones only, minus some. The sample yields about 27,000 clones, approximately 90% seen once. Study-wide points: Spike-specific TCR breadth and depth grew following two AZD1222 doses.

This clone was found once. The antigen is not known. The TCR comes from an adult who received the AZD1222 COVID-19 vaccine. The specimen was peripheral blood, collected 28 days after the second AZD1222 dose. V is TRBV24-1 and J is TRBJ2-2, with 9 bases that match TRBD2. In DNA, the CDR3 is TGTGCCACCAGTGATTTGGGGGCTAGCGGGGCCACCGGGGAGCTGTTTTTT. This translates into CATSDLGASGATGELFF.